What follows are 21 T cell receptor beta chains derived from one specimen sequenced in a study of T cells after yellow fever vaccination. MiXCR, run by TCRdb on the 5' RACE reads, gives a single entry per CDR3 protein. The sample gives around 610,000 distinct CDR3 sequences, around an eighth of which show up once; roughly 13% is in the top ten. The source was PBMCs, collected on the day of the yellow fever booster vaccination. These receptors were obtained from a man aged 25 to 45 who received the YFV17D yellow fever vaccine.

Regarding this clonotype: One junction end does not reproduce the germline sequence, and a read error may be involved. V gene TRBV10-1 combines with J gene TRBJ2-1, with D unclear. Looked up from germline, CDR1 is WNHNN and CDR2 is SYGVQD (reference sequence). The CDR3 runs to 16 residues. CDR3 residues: CASGEKTARSYNEQFF. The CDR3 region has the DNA TGCGCCAGCGGTGAGAAGACTGCCCGCTCCTACAATGAGCAGTTCTTC.

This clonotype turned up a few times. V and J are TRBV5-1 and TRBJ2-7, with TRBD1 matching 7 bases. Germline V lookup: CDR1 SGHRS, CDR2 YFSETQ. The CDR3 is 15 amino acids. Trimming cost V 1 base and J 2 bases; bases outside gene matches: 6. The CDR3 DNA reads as TGCGCCAGCAGCTTGACAGGGGCCCTCACCTACGAGCAGTACTTC. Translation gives CASSLTGALTYEQYF.

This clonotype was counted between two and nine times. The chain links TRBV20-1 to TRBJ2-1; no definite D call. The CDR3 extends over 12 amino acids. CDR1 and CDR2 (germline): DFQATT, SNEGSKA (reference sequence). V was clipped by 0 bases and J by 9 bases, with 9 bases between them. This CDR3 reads CSARDRVGEQFF. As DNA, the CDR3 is TGCAGTGCTAGAGATAGGGTCGGTGAGCAGTTCTTC.

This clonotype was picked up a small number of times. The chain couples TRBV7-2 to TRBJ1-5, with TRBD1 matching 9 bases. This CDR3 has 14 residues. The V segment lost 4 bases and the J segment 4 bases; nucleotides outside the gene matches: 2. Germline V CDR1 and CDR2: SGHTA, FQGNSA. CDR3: CASSSDRGNQPQHF. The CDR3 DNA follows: TGTGCCAGCAGCTCGGACAGGGGAAATCAGCCCCAGCATTTT. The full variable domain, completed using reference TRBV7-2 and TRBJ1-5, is GAGVSQSPSNKVTEKGKDVELRCDPISGHTALYWYRQSLGQGLEFLIYFQGNSAPDKSGLPSDRFSAERTGGSVSTLTIQRTQQEDSAVYLCASSSDRGNQPQHFGDGTRLSIL.

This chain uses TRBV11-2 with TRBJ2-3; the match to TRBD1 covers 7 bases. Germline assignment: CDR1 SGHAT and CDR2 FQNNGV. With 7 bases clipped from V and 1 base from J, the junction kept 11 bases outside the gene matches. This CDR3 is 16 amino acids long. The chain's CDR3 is CASNRRTGHRTDTQYF. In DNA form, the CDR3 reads TGTGCCAGCAATCGTAGGACAGGACACCGCACAGATACGCAGTATTTT.

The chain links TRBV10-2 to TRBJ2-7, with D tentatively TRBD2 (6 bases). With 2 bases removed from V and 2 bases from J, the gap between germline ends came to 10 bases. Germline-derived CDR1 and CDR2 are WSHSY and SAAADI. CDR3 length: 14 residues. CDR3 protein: CASSESGGTYEQYF. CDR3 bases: TGCGCCAGCAGTGAGAGCGGCGGGACCTACGAGCAGTACTTC.

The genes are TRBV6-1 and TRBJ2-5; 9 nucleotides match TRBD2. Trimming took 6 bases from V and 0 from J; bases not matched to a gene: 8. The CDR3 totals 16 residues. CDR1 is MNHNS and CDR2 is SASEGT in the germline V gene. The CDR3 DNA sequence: TGTGCCAGCAGCCCGGCGTCTAGCGGGAACCAAGAGACCCAGTACTTC. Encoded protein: CASSPASSGNQETQYF.

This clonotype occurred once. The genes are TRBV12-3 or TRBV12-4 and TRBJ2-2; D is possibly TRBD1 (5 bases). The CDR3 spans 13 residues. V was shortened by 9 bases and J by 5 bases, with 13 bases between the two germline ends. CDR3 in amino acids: CASTLGATGELFF. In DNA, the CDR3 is TGTGCCAGTACCCTTGGGGCAACCGGGGAGCTGTTTTTT.

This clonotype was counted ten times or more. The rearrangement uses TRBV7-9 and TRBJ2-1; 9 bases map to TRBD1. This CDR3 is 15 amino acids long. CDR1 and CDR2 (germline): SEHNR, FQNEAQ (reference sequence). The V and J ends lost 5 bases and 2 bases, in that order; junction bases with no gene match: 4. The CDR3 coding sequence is TGTGCCAGCAGCCATCGGGACAGGGCCTACAATGAGCAGTTCTTC. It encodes CASSHRDRAYNEQFF.

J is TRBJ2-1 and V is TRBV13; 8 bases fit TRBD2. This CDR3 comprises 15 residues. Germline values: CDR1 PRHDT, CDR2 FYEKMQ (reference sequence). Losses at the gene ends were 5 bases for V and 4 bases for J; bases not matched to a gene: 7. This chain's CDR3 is CASSRGSGTYNEQFF. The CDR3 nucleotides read TGTGCCAGCAGCCGGGGTAGCGGGACATACAATGAGCAGTTCTTC. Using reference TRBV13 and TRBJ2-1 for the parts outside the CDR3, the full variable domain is AAGVIQSPRHLIKEKRETATLKCYPIPRHDTVYWYQQGPGQDPQFLISFYEKMQSDKGSIPDRFSAQQFSDYHSELNMSSLELGDSALYFCASSRGSGTYNEQFFGPGTRLTVL.

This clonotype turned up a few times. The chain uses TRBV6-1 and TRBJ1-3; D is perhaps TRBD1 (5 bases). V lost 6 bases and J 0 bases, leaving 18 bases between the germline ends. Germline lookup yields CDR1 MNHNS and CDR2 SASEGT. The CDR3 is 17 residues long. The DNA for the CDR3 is TGTGCCAGCAGGGACCCTCCGGGACGGAGCTCTGGAAACACCATATATTTT. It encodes CASRDPPGRSSGNTIYF.

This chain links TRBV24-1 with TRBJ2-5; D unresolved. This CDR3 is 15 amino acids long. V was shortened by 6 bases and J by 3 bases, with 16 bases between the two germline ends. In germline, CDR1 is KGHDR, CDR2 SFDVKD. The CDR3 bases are TGTGCCACCAGTTTTTCCGGACCTGGAGAAGAGACCCAGTACTTC. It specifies CATSFSGPGEETQYF.

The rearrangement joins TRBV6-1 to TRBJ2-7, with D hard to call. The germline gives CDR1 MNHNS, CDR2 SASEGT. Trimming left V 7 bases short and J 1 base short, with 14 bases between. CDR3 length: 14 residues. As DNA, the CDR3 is TGTGCCAGCACCCCGAGGTCGGTTTCCTACGAGCAGTACTTC. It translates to CASTPRSVSYEQYF.

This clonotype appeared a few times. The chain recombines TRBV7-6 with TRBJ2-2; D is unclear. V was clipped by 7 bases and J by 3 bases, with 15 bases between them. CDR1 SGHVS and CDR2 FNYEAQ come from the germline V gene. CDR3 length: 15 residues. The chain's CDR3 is CASKVLGVDTGELFF. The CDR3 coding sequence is TGTGCCAGCAAGGTTCTGGGTGTCGACACCGGGGAGCTGTTTTTT.

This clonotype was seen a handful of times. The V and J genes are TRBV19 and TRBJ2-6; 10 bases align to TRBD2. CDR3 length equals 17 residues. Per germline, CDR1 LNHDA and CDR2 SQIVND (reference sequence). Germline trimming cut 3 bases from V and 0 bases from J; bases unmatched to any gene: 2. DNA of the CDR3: TGTGCCAGTAGTATCTCTAGCGGGAGCTCTGGGGCCAACGTCCTGACTTTC. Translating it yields CASSISSGSSGANVLTF.

The DNA for the CDR3 is TGTGCCAGCAGACACCGGGACAGGGGAGTCAATGAGCAGTTCTTC. Encoded protein: CASRHRDRGVNEQFF. This chain links TRBV6-2 or TRBV6-3 with TRBJ2-1; TRBD1 matches at 10 bases. This CDR3 spans 15 amino acids. CDR1 and CDR2 from the germline V gene are MNHEY and SVGEGT. Trimming took 6 bases from V and 6 from J; bases not matched to a gene: 8.

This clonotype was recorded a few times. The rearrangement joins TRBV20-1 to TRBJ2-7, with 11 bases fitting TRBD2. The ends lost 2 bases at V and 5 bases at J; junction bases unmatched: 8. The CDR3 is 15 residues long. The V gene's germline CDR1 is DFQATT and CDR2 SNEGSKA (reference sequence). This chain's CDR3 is CSARRLAGLPDEQYF. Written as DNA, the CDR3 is TGCAGTGCTAGAAGACTAGCGGGATTACCCGACGAGCAGTACTTC.

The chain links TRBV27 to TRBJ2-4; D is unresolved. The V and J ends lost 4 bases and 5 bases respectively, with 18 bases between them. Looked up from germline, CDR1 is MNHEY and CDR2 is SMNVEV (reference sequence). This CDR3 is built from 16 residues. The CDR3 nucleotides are TGTGCCAGCAGTTCAGGCGCCCGGACCATTCAAAACATTCAGTACTTC. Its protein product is CASSSGARTIQNIQYF.

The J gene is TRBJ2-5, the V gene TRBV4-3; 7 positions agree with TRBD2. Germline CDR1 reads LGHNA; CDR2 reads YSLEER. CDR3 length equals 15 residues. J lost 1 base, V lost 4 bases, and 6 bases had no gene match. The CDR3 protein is CASSRTLARQETQYF. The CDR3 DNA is TGCGCCAGCAGCCGCACACTAGCGCGCCAAGAGACCCAGTACTTC.

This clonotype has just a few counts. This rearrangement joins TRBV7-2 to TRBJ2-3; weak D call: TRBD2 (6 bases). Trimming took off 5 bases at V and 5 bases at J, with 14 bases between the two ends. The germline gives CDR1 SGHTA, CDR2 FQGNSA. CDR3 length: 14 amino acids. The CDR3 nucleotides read TGTGCCAGCAGCCCTAGTCTAGCGATAGATACGCAGTATTTT. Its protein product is CASSPSLAIDTQYF.

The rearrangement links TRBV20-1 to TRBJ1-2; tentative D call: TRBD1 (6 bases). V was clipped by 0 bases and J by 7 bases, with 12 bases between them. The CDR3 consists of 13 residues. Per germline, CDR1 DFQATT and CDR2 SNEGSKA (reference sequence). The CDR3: CSAREVTGGGYTF. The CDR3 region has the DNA TGCAGTGCTAGAGAGGTGACAGGCGGTGGCTACACCTTC.